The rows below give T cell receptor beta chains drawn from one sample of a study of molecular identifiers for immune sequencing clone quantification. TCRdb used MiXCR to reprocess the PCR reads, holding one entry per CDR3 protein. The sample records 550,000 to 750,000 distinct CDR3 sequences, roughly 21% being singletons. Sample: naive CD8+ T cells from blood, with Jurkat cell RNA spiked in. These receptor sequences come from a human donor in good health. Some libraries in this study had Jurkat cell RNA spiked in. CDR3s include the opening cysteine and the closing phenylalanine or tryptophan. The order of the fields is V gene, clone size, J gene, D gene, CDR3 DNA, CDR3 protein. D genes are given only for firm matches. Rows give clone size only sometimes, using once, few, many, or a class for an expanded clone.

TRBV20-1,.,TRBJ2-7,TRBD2,TGCAGTGCTAGAGAGGGACTAGTGGTCTCCTACGAGCAGTACTTC,CSAREGLVVSYEQYF
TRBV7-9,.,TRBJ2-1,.,TGCGCCAGCAGCTCGGGACCGCCGACCTACGATGAGCAGTTCTTC,CASSSGPPTYDEQFF
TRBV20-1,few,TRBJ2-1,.,TGCAGTGCTAGAGATTTAACGGGGGATTACAATGAGCAGTTCTTC,CSARDLTGDYNEQFF
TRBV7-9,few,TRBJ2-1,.,TGTGCCAGCAGCCCTCAAGACGGGCAGAGCTCCTACAATGAGCAGTTCTTC,CASSPQDGQSSYNEQFF
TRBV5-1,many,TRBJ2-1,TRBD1,TGCGCCAGCAGCCCCCACCCGGACAGGGCCTATAGCTCCTACAATGAGCAGTTCTTC,CASSPHPDRAYSSYNEQFF
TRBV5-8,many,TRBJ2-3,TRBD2,TGTGCCCATCGGGGGGGAATTGGGACAGATACGCAGTATTTT,CAHRGGIGTDTQYF
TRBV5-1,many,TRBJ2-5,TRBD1,TGCGCCAGCAGCTTGGCCGAGGGGGCCTCTGGGGAGACCCAGTACTTC,CASSLAEGASGETQYF
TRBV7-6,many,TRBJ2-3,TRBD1,TGTGCCAGCAGCAACTTTGGGACAGGGCGGGATACGCAGTATTTT,CASSNFGTGRDTQYF
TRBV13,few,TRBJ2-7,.,TGTGCCAGCAGCCCCCCAGACAGTCCCTACGAGCAGTACTTC,CASSPPDSPYEQYF
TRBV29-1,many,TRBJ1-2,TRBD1,TGCAGCGTTGAACAGGGGGATGGCTACACCTTC,CSVEQGDGYTF
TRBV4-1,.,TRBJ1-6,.,TGCGCCAGCAGCGCAGGGGAGTGGGATAATTCACCCCTCCACTTT,CASSAGEWDNSPLHF
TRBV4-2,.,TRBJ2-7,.,TGTGCCAGCAGCCAAGATCCGGCAGGGGCCTACGAGCAGTACTTC,CASSQDPAGAYEQYF
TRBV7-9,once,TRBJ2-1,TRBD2,TGTGCCAGCAGCCCACCCTGGACTAGCGGAAAAGTCCACAATGAGCAGTTCTTC,CASSPPWTSGKVHNEQFF
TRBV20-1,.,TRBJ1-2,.,TGCAGTGCGACACAACCGGGAGCTTTCTATGGCTACACCTTC,CSATQPGAFYGYTF
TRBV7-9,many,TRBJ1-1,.,TGTGCCAGCAGCCAAGAGACAGTTATGAACACTGAAGCTTTCTTT,CASSQETVMNTEAFF
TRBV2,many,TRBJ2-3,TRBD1,TGTGCCAGTACGACAGGGATGAAAGATACGCAGTATTTT,CASTTGMKDTQYF
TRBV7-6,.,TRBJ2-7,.,TGTGCCAGCAGCTTAGTTGGGGGCGCCACTTCCTACGGGCAGTACTTC,CASSLVGGATSYGQYF
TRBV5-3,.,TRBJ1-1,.,TGTGCCAGCAGCTTGTGGGCCTCCCTATACATGAACACTGAAGCTCTCTTT,CASSLWASLYMNTEALF